This T cell receptor (beta chain) was captured in a study of regulatory T cells in long-lasting Graves disease (dated by TCRdb to the early 2020s). Background on the whole study: Antithyroid drugs had been taken for less than 3 months by newly diagnosed Graves' disease patients. Persistent Graves' disease patients were compared with newly diagnosed Graves' disease patients by peripheral blood TCR sequencing and RNA sequencing. The study was conducted in China and was registered as a clinical trial. A total of about 35 samples underwent TCR sequencing, from around 13 patients with persistent Graves' disease and roughly 20 patients with newly diagnosed Graves' disease. Broader findings and caveats from the paper: Patients with persistent disease shared more public clonotypes (about 2,500) than newly diagnosed patients did (approximately 970). The authors acknowledged the small sample size as a limitation that may reduce accuracy. Only peripheral blood was studied, because thyroid tissue, the primary lesion, was inaccessible. TRBV28, TRBJ1-2 and TRBJ2-5 were preferentially used in persistent disease, while TRBV20-1 and TRBJ2-1 were favored in newly diagnosed disease. Lower TCR Shannon entropy and fewer highly expanded clones were observed in persistent Graves' disease patients than in newly diagnosed patients, which suggested clonal expansion. Only the TCR beta chain was sequenced and analyzed.

What the time point label conveys for this sample: newly diagnosed GD, antithyroid drugs for less than 3 months. RNA was extracted from PBMCs in TRIzol for both TCR sequencing and RNA sequencing. Graves' disease was diagnosed according to American Thyroid Association guidelines. Patients for the study were recruited at an endocrinology department in Xi'an, China. Each patient gave approximately 8.8 milliliters of peripheral blood, collected in an EDTA anticoagulant tube. PBMCs were isolated by Ficoll Paque Plus density gradient separation without further T cell sorting. RNA quality was checked with an Agilent 2100 Bioanalyzer and agarose gel, and concentration with a NanoDrop 2000. Library preparation employed multiplex PCR. Sequencer: Illumina HiSeq 4000. TCR beta libraries were built with iRepertoire HTBI primers and Arm-PCR amplification of CDR3 regions. Before sequencing, the PCR products underwent gel purification. The authors processed their data as follows. Gene usage analysis of CDR3 amino acid clonotypes used the 50 to 70 TRBV and 11 to 15 TRBJ segments found across samples. COPE and FqMerger were used to merge filtered high-quality paired reads into contigs. BLAST was used to align contigs to IMGT TRBV, TRBD and TRBJ reference genes, with CDR3 defined following IMGT. Any clonotype with a frequency above 0.1% was counted as a highly expanded clone. Repertoire diversity was measured by Shannon entropy, and V-J evenness by the Gini coefficient. Clonotypes shared by more than one individual were considered public. Through fastp at Q25 and MiXCR, TCRdb rebuilt clones from the public reads, retaining in-frame beta chains. Rows matching on CDR3 protein sequence are summarized as one entry with the most common DNA and genes. These V and J calls derive from TCRdb rather than the authors' analysis. A total of about 620,000 distinct CDR3 sequences appear in this sample, roughly 15% of them only once. The top ten hold approximately 18% of the sample.

The CDR1 and CDR2 encoded by the germline V gene (reference sequence) are DFQATT and SNEGSKA. At the junction V is shortened by 6 bases and J by 5 bases, with 4 bases in between. Spanning cysteine to phenylalanine, the CDR3 consists of 9 amino acids. The only DNA kept is the CDR3, 27 bases in frame from the first base. This clonotype was detected a few times. Its antigen remains unidentified. No per-base quality is available; no much larger clone lies one base away. These data were also reused for a study on T cells in Graves' hyperthyroidism and ophthalmopathy. The second study, in turn, reports: A patient counted as having stable Graves' hyperthyroidism if no progression to ophthalmopathy occurred over 18 months of follow-up. Hyperthyroidism patients were newly diagnosed, had a disease duration of under 2 months, and were aged 18 to 65 years. Any patient with an uncontrolled infection, another autoimmune disease, pregnancy or lactation was excluded. Clinical symptoms, serum thyroxine and TRAb, thyroid ultrasound, and orbital computed tomography formed the basis for the diagnoses. The first round of RT-PCR for the TCR CDR3 was performed with the HTBI primer set and the Qiagen OneStep RT-PCR kit. Most expanded thyroid clonotypes (frequency above 0.001) were also detected in blood, suggesting blood repertoires may reflect thyroid immune responses. A 13 V-J signature model separated ophthalmopathy from stable hyperthyroidism, with about 90% sensitivity and roughly 82% specificity in cross-validation and 80%/75% in testing. In validation, progression to ophthalmopathy was predicted by the model with 55% to 71% sensitivity and roughly 76% specificity, a median of about 6.4 months before onset. TCR V-J signatures able to tell the groups apart were searched for in a discovery cohort of approximately 95 patients, of whom 43 had Graves' ophthalmopathy and about 60 had stable Graves' hyperthyroidism. Prospective prediction of ophthalmopathy was tested in an independent validation cohort consisting of some 19 hyperthyroidism patients and some 15 patients who later progressed to ophthalmopathy. The 100 discovery patients were divided at random into training and test sets in a 7:3 ratio. Thyroid tissue and blood T-cell repertoires from more than five Graves' hyperthyroidism patients were also compared in the study. Once sampling was done, hyperthyroidism patients were given methimazole at a starting dose of 30 mg daily, whereas ophthalmopathy patients were given high-dose intravenous methylprednisolone. The libraries were constructed in a second round of multiplex PCR and then size-selected and purified. Paired-end sequencing of the libraries was performed with 100 bp reads on an Illumina HiSeq2000. SOAPnuke was used to process the raw data, with reads discarded if the reads contained adapters or uncalled bases, had a mean Phred below 15, or lacked an exact constant-primer or identifier match. High-quality paired reads were merged with COPE v1.2.5, and unique nucleotide sequences were defined as clonotypes. MiTCR v1.1 was used to align clonotypes to the IMGT TRBV, TRBD and TRBJ reference segments. Only V-J combinations with frequency above 0.0001, covering 99% to 99.2% of repertoires, were analysed. The TCS score was defined as the ratio of F50 (clonal expansion) to E x V (chaos), calculated using BLOSUM62-based TCRdist between CDR3 peptides within each V-J. Welch's t-statistics and random forest reduced 500 to 550 V-J features to 13, which were used in a naive Bayes classifier (R e1071). Sample size was not statistically predetermined, and investigators were not blinded to group allocation. The paper reports TCR Vbeta CDR3 sequencing of more than 120 peripheral blood samples: approximately 41 ophthalmopathy, under 80 hyperthyroidism and some 17 progressor patients.

The rearrangement joined TRBV20-1 to TRBJ1-1; the D gene lacks a confident call. The sequenced sample was peripheral blood mononuclear cells (PBMCs), obtained at new diagnosis, from a patient treated with antithyroid drugs. This TCR came from a woman between 25 and 40 years old with Graves disease. Donor details come from another sample of the same person, matched by shared clones. The DNA is as follows: TGCAGTGCGCGGACTGAAGCTTTCTTT. It translates to CSARTEAFF.